The clone carrying this TCR beta chain has only a few counts. The antigen is unknown. Trimming removed 1 base from V and 4 bases from J, with 14 bases in between. The CDR3 is 16 residues long. The germline V gene has CDR1 SNHLY and CDR2 FYNNEI. This sample is drawn from a study of CD8 T cells in ankylosing spondylitis. Each TCR beta library was made by quantitative 5'-RACE that incorporated molecular barcodes. TCRdb processed the 5' RACE reads anew with MiXCR; each CDR3 protein has one entry. Found here are 200,000 to 250,000 distinct CDR3 sequences, about 17% of them singletons; the top ten hold roughly 42%. Study-level results: Some of the motif variants had earlier been found in reactive arthritis patients' fluid and blood. In peripheral blood, disease-linked CD8+ clones occurred at relatively low frequencies. It was reported that disease-linked clones were significantly enriched in matched ankylosing spondylitis synovial fluid. Seven or eight highly homologous variants formed a TCR beta motif that appeared characteristic of ankylosing spondylitis blood.

Sequenced input: blood, either unsorted or a sorted T cell fraction (not recorded which). V gene TRBV2 combines with J gene TRBJ2-1; D call uncertain. The receptor was isolated from a male donor with ankylosing spondylitis. The CDR3 bases are TGTGCCAGCAGTGAAGGGTTGCGGCAGATTTACAATGAGCAGTTCTTC. Translation gives CASSEGLRQIYNEQFF.